The 13 T cell receptor beta chains below all came from one sample that was sequenced in a study of T cell responses to AZD1222 COVID-19 vaccine. Method: immunoSEQ multiplex PCR; TCRdb's copy keeps in-frame clones and lacks some. The profile shows around 130,000 clones, over 85% of them singletons. The specimen comprised peripheral blood, sampled on day 0 of AZD1222 vaccination. The receptors originated from an adult in good health.

This clone was picked up one time. V usage is TRBV5-4 and J usage is TRBJ1-5; possible D gene TRBD1, 6 bases. The length of the CDR3 is 14 residues. Germline V gene data show CDR1 as SGHNT and CDR2 as YYREEE (reference sequence). The germline V and J ends were trimmed by 2 bases and 7 bases, with 13 bases remaining between them. CDR3 sequence: CASSFGGAGQPQHF. DNA of the CDR3: TGTGCCAGCAGCTTTGGGGGCGCCGGGCAGCCCCAGCATTTT.

This chain links TRBV7-9 with TRBJ1-3, with D unresolved. Germline CDR1 is SEHNR and CDR2 is FQNEAQ (reference sequence). V lost 5 bases to trimming and J lost 0 bases, with 8 bases between them. This CDR3 contains 14 residues. The CDR3 DNA is TGTGCCAGCAGCCCCGGCGACTCTGGAAACACCATATATTTT. Its protein is CASSPGDSGNTIYF.

J is TRBJ1-1 and V is TRBV5-1; no reliable D call. The germline V and J ends were trimmed by 1 base and 3 bases, with 7 bases remaining between them. This CDR3 is 13 amino acids long. CDR1 SGHRS and CDR2 YFSETQ come from the germline V gene. This CDR3 is CASSLQEDTEAFF. DNA for the CDR3: TGCGCCAGCAGCTTGCAGGAGGACACTGAAGCTTTCTTT.

The chain has TRBV27 and TRBJ1-6, with D possibly matching TRBD1 (5 bases). The CDR3 is made up of 17 amino acids. Germline CDR1 is MNHEY and CDR2 is SMNVEV (reference sequence). V was clipped by 2 bases and J by 4 bases, with 15 bases between them. The CDR3 nucleotides are TGTGCCAGCAGTTTAGGCGGGACCTATCTTTATAATTCACCCCTCCACTTT. This translates into CASSLGGTYLYNSPLHF.

V usage is TRBV5-4 and J usage is TRBJ1-1; D unclear. The germline gives CDR1 SGHNT, CDR2 YYREEE (reference sequence). The CDR3 is 13 amino acids. Trimming removed 1 base from V and 0 bases from J, with 4 bases in between. The CDR3 nucleotides are TGTGCCAGCAGCTTGACGATGAACACTGAAGCTTTCTTT. The encoded protein is CASSLTMNTEAFF.

The V and J genes are TRBV5-1 and TRBJ2-7; D gene uncertain. Germline CDR1 SGHRS, CDR2 YFSETQ. The V end was cut by 4 bases, the J end by 5 bases, with 10 bases between. This CDR3 is 12 amino acids long. DNA of the CDR3: TGCGCCAGCAGCGAGGAGAAGAACGAGCAGTACTTC. Protein product: CASSEEKNEQYF.

The chain couples TRBV10-3 to TRBJ1-1; D unclear. The CDR3 length is 13 residues. Germline V lookup: CDR1 ENHRY, CDR2 SYGVKD. V was trimmed by 4 bases and J by 1 base, leaving 7 bases between them. The DNA of the CDR3 is TGTGCCATCAGTGGTCTGGGGAACACTGAAGCTTTCTTT. Its protein is CAISGLGNTEAFF.

The chain uses TRBV6-5 and TRBJ1-1, with TRBD1 as a possible D gene (5 bases). Germline CDR1 reads MNHEY; CDR2 reads SVGAGI. The CDR3 has 14 residues. The V end was cut by 7 bases, the J end by 0 bases, with 12 bases between. Written as DNA, the CDR3 is TGTGCCAGCATAAGGGACGGATTGAACACTGAAGCTTTCTTT. Amino acids: CASIRDGLNTEAFF.

This chain uses TRBV5-1 with TRBJ2-3, with no clear D. The CDR3 has 14 amino acids. The germline V gene has CDR1 SGHRS and CDR2 YFSETQ. The V end was cut by 4 bases, the J end by 4 bases, with 13 bases between. In DNA, the CDR3 is TGCGCCAGCAGCCTTAAACATGGGGCAGATACGCAGTATTTT. This gives the protein CASSLKHGADTQYF.

The rearrangement joins TRBV5-1 to TRBJ1-4; 7 bases line up with TRBD1. From germline, CDR1 is SGHRS and CDR2 YFSETQ. V trimming: 0 bases; J trimming: 0 bases; junction bases outside the gene matches: 5. The CDR3 runs 17 residues. CDR3 DNA: TGCGCCAGCAGCTTGGCCGGGACAGCTGCAACTAATGAAAAACTGTTTTTT. Protein sequence: CASSLAGTAATNEKLFF.

The V and J genes are TRBV28 and TRBJ1-5, with a weak D call TRBD1 (6 bases). The V gene's germline CDR1 is MDHEN and CDR2 SYDVKM. The CDR3 has 16 residues. Trimming took 1 base from V and 1 from J, leaving 11 bases between them. The CDR3 protein is CASSLLVGASNQPQHF. In nucleotides, the CDR3 is TGTGCCAGCAGTTTATTGGTGGGGGCAAGCAATCAGCCCCAGCATTTT.

The chain has TRBV7-8 and TRBJ1-5; D gene uncertain. CDR1 is SGHVS, CDR2 FQNEAQ, per germline. Between the trimmed V and J ends, which lost 1 base and 6 bases, there was a span of 10 bases. The CDR3 runs 14 residues. In DNA, the CDR3 is TGTGCCAGCAGCTTAGGTTGGGAGGGTCAGCCCCAGCATTTT. This encodes CASSLGWEGQPQHF.

The rearrangement joins TRBV7-9 to TRBJ1-2; maybe TRBD1 (5 bases). This CDR3 spans 13 amino acids. CDR1 and CDR2 (germline): SEHNR, FQNEAQ (reference sequence). Trimming took 5 bases from V and 4 from J, leaving 11 bases between them. The CDR3 region is CASSLGDTYGYTF. The CDR3 nucleotides read TGTGCCAGCAGCCTGGGGGATACCTATGGCTACACCTTC.